What follows are 31 T cell receptor beta chains derived from one specimen sequenced in a study of T cell repertoires in cytomegalovirus infection. From the reads, TCRdb called clonotypes with MiXCR, one entry per CDR3 protein. Among 800,000 to 950,000 distinct CDR3 sequences listed, 30% to 35% were seen once. The antigens for these receptors are not known. The material was cultured CD8+ T cells from PBMCs, obtained from culture after CMV antigen stimulation. All receptors come from a human donor in good health (CMV status not recorded). Some clones in this sample may be carry-over from other donors' samples.

The rearrangement joins TRBV12-3 or TRBV12-4 to TRBJ1-5; D is unresolved. CDR3 length: 15 residues. V was trimmed by 2 bases and J by 0 bases, leaving 8 bases between them. The CDR3 coding sequence is TGTGCCAGCAGTTTAATTTCTCATAGCAATCAGCCCCAGCATTTT. This codes for CASSLISHSNQPQHF.

The chain links TRBV27 to TRBJ1-4; no definite D call. This CDR3 is built from 15 residues. Trimming shortened V by 0 bases and J by 7 bases, and 12 bases separated the two germline ends. Germline values: CDR1 MNHEY, CDR2 SMNVEV (reference sequence). The CDR3 region has the DNA TGTGCCAGCAGTTTATCGGCGTATCTAGGTGAAAAACTGTTTTTT. Its protein is CASSLSAYLGEKLFF.

The gene calls are TRBV24-1 and TRBJ2-5, with TRBD1 matching 7 bases. CDR3 length: 16 residues. Losses at the gene ends were 7 bases for V and 5 bases for J; bases not matched to a gene: 15. In germline, CDR1 is KGHDR, CDR2 SFDVKD. CDR3 sequence: CATRPPLGQGDETQYF. CDR3 coding DNA: TGTGCCACCAGGCCCCCTCTTGGTCAGGGGGATGAGACCCAGTACTTC.

The CDR3 DNA reads TGCGCCAGCAGCCCACCTTCTAGCGGGGGGGCTTACAATGAGCAGTTCTTC. Translating gives CASSPPSSGGAYNEQFF. This sequence joins TRBV5-1 and TRBJ2-1; the match to TRBD2 covers 12 bases. The CDR3 runs 17 residues. CDR1 and CDR2 (germline): SGHRS, YFSETQ. The J segment lost 4 bases and the V segment lost 4 bases, leaving 9 bases of the junction unmatched.

This chain uses TRBV6-5 with TRBJ2-5; TRBD1 agrees at 8 bases. CDR1 is MNHEY and CDR2 is SVGAGI in the germline V gene. This CDR3 is built from 14 residues. The ends lost 2 bases at V and 5 bases at J; junction bases unmatched: 4. DNA for the CDR3: TGTGCCAGCAGTTACGGCTACAGGGGGGAGACCCAGTACTTC. Translating gives CASSYGYRGETQYF.

The rearrangement joins TRBV12-3 or TRBV12-4 to TRBJ1-4; D remains ambiguous. CDR3 length: 19 amino acids. Trimming removed 3 bases at V and 6 bases at J, with 26 bases between. The CDR3 here is CASSFLIGGPSSSDEKLFF. CDR3 DNA sequence: TGTGCCAGCAGTTTTTTAATAGGAGGACCGTCCAGTTCGGATGAAAAACTGTTTTTT.

In this sample, this clonotype turned up many times. This chain links TRBV7-8 with TRBJ1-1, with D uncertain. Germline assignment: CDR1 SGHVS and CDR2 FQNEAQ. The CDR3 is 14 amino acids. The V gene lost 4 bases and the J gene lost 5 bases, with 14 bases spanning the gap. This CDR3 is CASSSWGVATEAFF. CDR3 DNA: TGTGCCAGCAGCTCCTGGGGAGTTGCTACTGAAGCTTTCTTT. Full variable domain (rest looked up from reference TRBV7-8 and TRBJ1-1): GAGVSQSPRYKVAKRGQDVALRCDPISGHVSLFWYQQALGQGPEFLTYFQNEAQLDKSGLPSDRFFAERPEGSVSTLKIQRTQQEDSAVYLCASSSWGVATEAFFGQGTRLTVV.

The chain combines TRBV12-3 or TRBV12-4 with TRBJ2-1; 16 nucleotides agree with TRBD2. The CDR3 runs to 19 residues. V shed 6 bases, J shed 6 bases, and the junction held 14 bases outside the gene matches. As DNA, the CDR3 is TGTGCCAGCAGCCCGATGGGACTAGCGGGGGGGCCGTTCTTCAATGAGCAGTTCTTC. Its protein is CASSPMGLAGGPFFNEQFF.

The chain is built from TRBV7-6 and TRBJ2-7; D perhaps matches TRBD2 (6 bases). The V and J ends lost 5 bases and 6 bases respectively, with 17 bases between them. CDR3 size: 14 residues. CDR1 SGHVS and CDR2 FNYEAQ come from the germline V gene. CDR3 amino acids: CASSPSGPTSEQYF. The CDR3, as DNA: TGTGCCAGCAGCCCCAGCGGGCCTACCTCCGAGCAGTACTTC. Drawing the rest from reference TRBV7-6 and TRBJ2-7, the complete variable domain is GAGVSQSPRYKVTKRGQDVALRCDPISGHVSLYWYRQALGQGPEFLTYFNYEAQQDKSGLPNDRFSAERPEGSISTLTIQRTEQRDSAMYRCASSPSGPTSEQYFGPGTRLTVT.

This chain uses TRBV19 with TRBJ1-1; 10 positions match TRBD1. The CDR3 extends over 14 amino acids. J gave up 7 bases and V 5 bases, and 7 bases lay outside the gene matches. CDR1 and CDR2 (germline): LNHDA, SQIVND (reference sequence). Here the CDR3 reads CASSLLGTGDEAFF. For the CDR3, the DNA is TGTGCCAGTAGTCTGCTCGGGACAGGGGATGAAGCTTTCTTT. Filled out from reference TRBV19 and TRBJ1-1, the complete variable domain reads DGGITQSPKYLFRKEGQNVTLSCEQNLNHDAMYWYRQDPGQGLRLIYYSQIVNDFQKGDIAEGYSVSREKKESFPLTVTSAQKNPTAFYLCASSLLGTGDEAFFGQGTRLTVV.

The chain couples TRBV12-3 or TRBV12-4 to TRBJ1-5, with D perhaps matching TRBD1 (5 bases). CDR3 size: 15 residues. V was clipped by 5 bases and J by 5 bases, with 16 bases between them. CDR3 DNA: TGTGCCAGCAGTGGGGGAAAGGGGCCCGATCAGCCCCAGCATTTT. Translating it yields CASSGGKGPDQPQHF.

The J gene is TRBJ2-1, the V gene TRBV6-5; D is undetermined. The CDR3 length is 13 residues. The germline CDR1 and CDR2 sequences are MNHEY and SVGAGI. Trimming left V 2 bases short and J 9 bases short, with 11 bases between. The CDR3: CASSYAGSGEQFF. CDR3 sequence (DNA): TGTGCCAGCAGTTACGCAGGATCCGGTGAGCAGTTCTTC.

This clonotype was found once. The rearrangement links TRBV19 to TRBJ2-1; 8 nucleotides align to TRBD1. This CDR3 spans 15 amino acids. V lost 7 bases, J lost 0 bases, and 5 bases stayed unmatched. Germline CDR1 is LNHDA and CDR2 is SQIVND (reference sequence). The CDR3 loop is CASTDRESSYNEQFF. As DNA, the CDR3 is TGTGCCAGTACGGACAGGGAGAGCTCCTACAATGAGCAGTTCTTC.

In this sample, this clonotype turned up a few times. CDR3 sequence: CASSQVSGSDTQYF. Here the CDR3 DNA reads TGCGCCAGCAGCCAAGTATCGGGGTCAGATACGCAGTATTTT. J is TRBJ2-3 and V is TRBV4-1; D perhaps matches TRBD2 (5 bases). This CDR3 has 14 residues. CDR1 MGHRA and CDR2 YSYEKL come from the germline V gene. The V and J ends lost 1 base and 4 bases respectively, with 9 bases between them.

The chain recombines TRBV4-3 with TRBJ1-6, with a tentative D call TRBD1 (5 bases). Germline V gene sequence: CDR1 LGHNA, CDR2 YSLEER. This CDR3 spans 16 amino acids. V was pared by 0 bases and J by 8 bases, with 14 bases between. The CDR3 is CASSQEKSRVDSPLHF. The CDR3 region has the DNA TGCGCCAGCAGCCAAGAAAAGTCCAGGGTAGATTCACCCCTCCACTTT.

This clonotype was detected ten times or more. This chain connects TRBV6-2 or TRBV6-3 to TRBJ2-2; D may be TRBD2 (6 bases). CDR3 length: 16 residues. Germline CDR1 and CDR2: MNHEY and SVGEGT. V lost 2 bases, J lost 0 bases, and 10 bases lay in between. This CDR3 reads CASSYDSGPNTGELFF. CDR3 in DNA: TGTGCCAGCAGTTACGATAGCGGACCGAACACCGGGGAGCTGTTTTTT.

There are many counts of this clonotype. The chain has TRBV7-2 and TRBJ1-1, with D possibly being TRBD1 (5 bases). CDR1 is SGHTA and CDR2 is FQGNSA in the germline V gene. Trimming removed 3 bases at V and 4 bases at J, with 9 bases between. CDR3 size: 13 residues. The CDR3 loop is CASSLGVITEAFF. CDR3 nucleotide sequence: TGTGCCAGCAGCTTGGGGGTGATCACTGAAGCTTTCTTT.

Worth noting for this clonotype: The conserved phenylalanine or tryptophan normally closing the CDR3 is absent here, so this likely arose from a read error. The chain couples TRBV7-6 to TRBJ1-2; unclear D gene. V shed 4 bases and J shed 6 bases, with 18 bases lying between them. Germline-derived CDR1 and CDR2 are SGHVS and FNYEAQ. The CDR3 contains 15 residues. The CDR3 sequence is CASSSRALGFDGYTI. The CDR3 bases are TGTGCCAGCAGCTCTAGGGCCTTAGGGTTTGATGGCTACACCATC.

V is TRBV2 and J is TRBJ1-1; 11 bases are shared with TRBD1. This CDR3 is built from 14 residues. With V trimmed by 8 bases and J by 3 bases, 5 bases remained unmatched. Germline V gene lookup returns CDR1 SNHLY and CDR2 FYNNEI. The CDR3 coding sequence is TGTGCCAGCCCAAAGGGACAGGGGGACACTGAAGCTTTCTTT. Protein product: CASPKGQGDTEAFF.

The V and J genes are TRBV7-6 and TRBJ2-4; either TRBD1 or TRBD2 may fit D (6 bases each). Trimming pared 5 bases from V and 0 bases from J, leaving 17 bases between. The CDR3 spans 17 residues. Per germline, CDR1 SGHVS and CDR2 FNYEAQ. The CDR3 DNA is TGTGCCAGCAGCGCTGAGGGGGGCAGCTTAGCCAAAAACATTCAGTACTTC. This gives the protein CASSAEGGSLAKNIQYF.

This clonotype was observed many times. The J gene is TRBJ2-1, the V gene TRBV7-8; D gene ambiguous. CDR3 length: 15 amino acids. Germline lookup yields CDR1 SGHVS and CDR2 FQNEAQ. The V and J ends lost 9 bases and 0 bases respectively, with 15 bases between them. CDR3 sequence reads: CASTPGLSSYNEQFF. The CDR3 DNA sequence: TGTGCCAGTACGCCGGGCCTGAGCTCCTACAATGAGCAGTTCTTC.

The chain is built from TRBV4-1 and TRBJ1-1, with unresolved D. V was clipped by 0 bases and J by 1 base, with 9 bases between them. Germline V lookup: CDR1 MGHRA, CDR2 YSYEKL. The CDR3 consists of 15 residues. The DNA for the CDR3 is TGCGCCAGCAGCCAAGATTCACAGCCGAACACTGAAGCTTTCTTT. Translated, it gives CASSQDSQPNTEAFF.

The rearrangement joins TRBV19 to TRBJ1-1; D is unresolved. Trimming removed 5 bases at V and 8 bases at J, with 12 bases between. The V gene's germline CDR1 is LNHDA and CDR2 SQIVND (reference sequence). This CDR3 comprises 12 residues. CDR3 sequence reads: CASSGVRAEAFF. As DNA, the CDR3 is TGTGCCAGTAGTGGGGTCCGGGCAGAAGCTTTCTTT.

The chain couples TRBV12-5 to TRBJ2-2; the match to TRBD1 covers 10 bases. This CDR3 region has 18 residues. V was pared by 1 base and J by 5 bases, with 10 bases of the junction left unmatched. Germline lookup yields CDR1 LGHNT and CDR2 FRNRAP. CDR3 sequence: CASGLALTDRGRTGELFF. CDR3 in DNA: TGTGCTAGTGGTTTGGCACTGACAGACAGGGGGCGAACCGGGGAGCTGTTTTTT.

The chain uses TRBV24-1 and TRBJ2-3; no reliable D call. V was shortened by 5 bases and J by 2 bases, with 10 bases between the two germline ends. Germline V gene data show CDR1 as KGHDR and CDR2 as SFDVKD. The CDR3 runs 14 residues. The CDR3 region has the DNA TGTGCCACCAGTGCCCCGGGCCTCACAGATACGCAGTATTTT. Translation gives CATSAPGLTDTQYF.

The V and J genes are TRBV4-3 and TRBJ2-3; D not resolved. The CDR3 loop spans 16 amino acids. Trimming shortened V by 4 bases and J by 0 bases, and 14 bases separated the two germline ends. Germline CDR1 and CDR2: LGHNA and YSLEER. CDR3: CASSPTDGSSTDTQYF. CDR3 DNA sequence: TGCGCCAGCAGCCCGACGGACGGATCTAGCACAGATACGCAGTATTTT.

The CDR3 DNA reads TGTGCCAGCAGCTTAGGATACAGGGGGAGCAATCAGCCCCAGCATTTT. This gives the protein CASSLGYRGSNQPQHF. The J gene is TRBJ1-5, the V gene TRBV7-9; 8 bases fit TRBD1. Germline V gene lookup returns CDR1 SEHNR and CDR2 FQNEAQ (reference sequence). This CDR3 has 16 amino acids. V was pared by 1 base and J by 1 base, with 3 bases of the junction left unmatched.

The genes are TRBV20-1 and TRBJ2-3; maybe TRBD1 (6 bases). The CDR3 is 13 residues long. Germline CDR1 DFQATT, CDR2 SNEGSKA (reference sequence). CDR3 DNA: TGCAGCCAAGGACAGCCCGGTGAAGATACGCAGTATTTT. Its translation is CSQGQPGEDTQYF.

V and J are TRBV7-6 and TRBJ2-7; 11 bases are shared with TRBD2. V was clipped by 4 bases and J by 0 bases; unmatched bases: 8. CDR3 length: 17 amino acids. Germline V gene sequence: CDR1 SGHVS, CDR2 FNYEAQ. CDR3 DNA sequence: TGTGCCAGCAGCTCCTCGCCTAGCGGGGGGCCCTCCTACGAGCAGTACTTC. Translation gives CASSSSPSGGPSYEQYF.

This clonotype was seen many times. This chain uses TRBV7-6 with TRBJ2-5; a weak D match, TRBD1 (6 bases). The V end was cut by 5 bases, the J end by 1 base, with 14 bases between. The CDR3 spans 15 residues. The germline gives CDR1 SGHVS, CDR2 FNYEAQ. This chain's CDR3 is CASSPPPDSQETQYF. DNA for the CDR3: TGTGCCAGCAGCCCACCCCCGGACAGCCAAGAGACCCAGTACTTC.

This clonotype was found a few times. The V call is TRBV4-2, the J call TRBJ2-3, with D uncertain. The CDR3 has 17 residues. The V end was cut by 4 bases, the J end by 0 bases, with 17 bases between. Germline V lookup: CDR1 LGHNA, CDR2 YNFKEQ. CDR3 DNA sequence: TGTGCCAGCAGCCCCGTAAGAGCAGAGATTAGCACAGATACGCAGTATTTT. This gives the protein CASSPVRAEISTDTQYF.